A single sample gave rise to the 14 T cell receptor beta chains below, sequenced in a study of T cell repertoires in cytomegalovirus infection. TCRdb redid the calling of the reads with MiXCR, one entry per CDR3 protein. This sample has around 530,000 distinct CDR3 sequences, with roughly 29% found just once. The sequencing input was PBMCs. These receptors all stem from a human donor in good health (CMV status not recorded). Some clones in this sample may be carry-over from other donors' samples.

This clonotype showed up many times. This chain links TRBV7-2 with TRBJ1-2; D gene unclear. CDR1 SGHTA and CDR2 FQGNSA come from the germline V gene. The CDR3 runs to 13 residues. The V gene lost 5 bases and the J gene lost 8 bases, with 15 bases spanning the gap. Written as DNA, the CDR3 is TGTGCCAGCAGCACGGCATCCCGGGAGGGCTACACCTTC. Translated, it gives CASSTASREGYTF.

The J gene is TRBJ2-1, the V gene TRBV11-2, with 12 bases aligning to TRBD2. The junction had 4 bases not matched to a gene; V was cut back by 1 base and J by 0 bases. CDR3 length: 18 residues. Germline V gene sequence: CDR1 SGHAT, CDR2 FQNNGV. CDR3 DNA sequence: TGTGCCAGCAGCTTAGCACTAGCGGGAGGAGGCTCCTACAATGAGCAGTTCTTC. Its protein product is CASSLALAGGGSYNEQFF.

This clonotype was observed a few times. This chain connects TRBV11-2 to TRBJ2-1; D may be TRBD2 (6 bases). The CDR3 is made up of 16 amino acids. Trimming cost V 5 bases and J 4 bases, with 18 bases left between them. CDR1 is SGHAT and CDR2 is FQNNGV in the germline V gene. This chain's CDR3 is CASSPPNRREYNEQFF. CDR3 nucleotides: TGTGCCAGCAGCCCCCCCAATCGACGGGAGTACAATGAGCAGTTCTTC. Full variable domain (outside the CDR3, taken from reference TRBV11-2 and TRBJ2-1): EAGVAQSPRYKIIEKRQSVAFWCNPISGHATLYWYQQILGQGPKLLIQFQNNGVVDDSQLPKDRFSAERLKGVDSTLKIQPAKLEDSAVYLCASSPPNRREYNEQFFGPGTRLTVL.

This clonotype was observed a handful of times. The CDR3 DNA reads as TGCGCCAGCAGCCAAACAGGGGGGTCGATGCAAGAGACCCAGTACTTC. Protein product: CASSQTGGSMQETQYF. The chain recombines TRBV4-1 with TRBJ2-5, with 8 positions matching TRBD1. V lost 2 bases, J lost 2 bases, and 7 bases stayed unmatched. CDR1 is MGHRA, CDR2 YSYEKL, per germline. The CDR3 consists of 16 residues.

The rearrangement joins TRBV7-9 to TRBJ1-2; unclear D gene. There are 11 residues in the CDR3. Trimming took 3 bases from V and 7 from J, leaving 6 bases between them. Germline V CDR1 and CDR2: SEHNR, FQNEAQ (reference sequence). The CDR3 DNA follows: TGTGCCAGCAGCTTCTCGTCTGGCTACACCTTC. Encoded protein: CASSFSSGYTF.

This clonotype was detected many times. J is TRBJ1-5 and V is TRBV12-3 or TRBV12-4; D is ambiguous. With 3 bases removed from V and 6 bases from J, the gap between germline ends came to 12 bases. This CDR3 is built from 14 residues. The CDR3 spells CASSFAEPGQPQHF. In DNA form, the CDR3 reads TGTGCCAGCAGTTTTGCCGAGCCTGGTCAGCCCCAGCATTTT.

The chain couples TRBV11-2 to TRBJ2-1, with D unresolved. Germline V lookup: CDR1 SGHAT, CDR2 FQNNGV. With 1 base removed from V and 8 bases from J, the gap between germline ends came to 9 bases. The length of the CDR3 is 13 residues. The CDR3, as DNA: TGTGCCAGCAGCTTAGGGGGTTACTATGAGCAGTTCTTC. Translating gives CASSLGGYYEQFF.

This clonotype showed up just a few times. The chain employs TRBV7-2 and TRBJ2-3; no clear D. The germline V gene encodes CDR1 SGHTA and CDR2 FQGNSA. Between the trimmed V and J ends, which lost 1 base and 0 bases, there was a span of 8 bases. This CDR3 has 15 amino acids. The DNA of the CDR3 is TGTGCCAGCAGCTTAGATCTACAGAGCACAGATACGCAGTATTTT. Protein: CASSLDLQSTDTQYF. Filled out from reference TRBV7-2 and TRBJ2-3, the complete variable domain reads GAGVSQSPSNKVTEKGKDVELRCDPISGHTALYWYRQSLGQGLEFLIYFQGNSAPDKSGLPSDRFSAERTGGSVSTLTIQRTQQEDSAVYLCASSLDLQSTDTQYFGPGTRLTVL.

This clonotype occurred a few times. V and J are TRBV7-6 and TRBJ1-1, with D unclear. Germline V gene sequence: CDR1 SGHVS, CDR2 FNYEAQ. The V end lost 0 bases, the J end lost 2 bases, and 7 bases lay between the germline ends. The CDR3 has 14 amino acids. CDR3 nucleotides: TGTGCCAGCAGCTTAGCAGGGTTTAACACTGAAGCTTTCTTT. It is translated as CASSLAGFNTEAFF.

This clonotype has at least ten counts. V usage is TRBV7-2 and J usage is TRBJ2-5, with 7 bases fitting TRBD2. This CDR3 has 19 amino acids. Trimming at V came to 2 bases and at J to 5 bases, leaving 20 bases not matched to a gene. Germline V gene data show CDR1 as SGHTA and CDR2 as FQGNSA. Written as DNA, the CDR3 is TGTGCCAGCAGCTTAATCCGGGGAGCTAGCGGCCTTCTTGGGGAGACCCAGTACTTC. It translates to CASSLIRGASGLLGETQYF.

This clonotype has a handful of counts. V is TRBV6-5 and J is TRBJ1-1, with D possibly being TRBD1 (5 bases). CDR3 length: 11 amino acids. Germline loops: CDR1 MNHEY, CDR2 SVGAGI. V was shortened by 11 bases and J by 4 bases, with 11 bases between the two germline ends. The DNA of the CDR3 is TGTGCCGGGGGGGGTGTCACTGAAGCTTTCTTT. Amino acids: CAGGGVTEAFF.

The chain combines TRBV3-1 with TRBJ2-1; 14 nucleotides match TRBD2. With 4 bases clipped from V and 9 bases from J, the junction kept 5 bases outside the gene matches. CDR1 and CDR2 from the germline V gene are LGHDT and YNNKEL (reference sequence). The CDR3 contains 15 residues. The CDR3 loop reads CASSRGLAGEVEQFF. DNA of the CDR3: TGTGCCAGCAGCCGGGGACTAGCGGGAGAGGTTGAGCAGTTCTTC.

This sequence joins TRBV14 and TRBJ2-1; 10 bases agree with TRBD2. Germline CDR1 SGHDN, CDR2 FVKESK. J lost 13 bases, V lost 1 base, and 4 bases had no gene match. The CDR3 extends over 13 amino acids. The CDR3 region is CASSQVASGSQFF. CDR3 DNA sequence: TGTGCCAGCAGCCAAGTTGCTAGCGGGAGTCAGTTCTTC.

This clonotype was found a few times. This chain uses TRBV7-2 with TRBJ1-5; TRBD1 is a possible D gene (5 bases). The CDR3 has 15 residues. V shed 4 bases and J shed 1 base, with 11 bases lying between them. Germline values: CDR1 SGHTA, CDR2 FQGNSA. CDR3 sequence: CASSSYRGSNQPQHF. The CDR3 bases are TGTGCCAGCAGCTCTTACCGGGGCAGCAATCAGCCCCAGCATTTT.